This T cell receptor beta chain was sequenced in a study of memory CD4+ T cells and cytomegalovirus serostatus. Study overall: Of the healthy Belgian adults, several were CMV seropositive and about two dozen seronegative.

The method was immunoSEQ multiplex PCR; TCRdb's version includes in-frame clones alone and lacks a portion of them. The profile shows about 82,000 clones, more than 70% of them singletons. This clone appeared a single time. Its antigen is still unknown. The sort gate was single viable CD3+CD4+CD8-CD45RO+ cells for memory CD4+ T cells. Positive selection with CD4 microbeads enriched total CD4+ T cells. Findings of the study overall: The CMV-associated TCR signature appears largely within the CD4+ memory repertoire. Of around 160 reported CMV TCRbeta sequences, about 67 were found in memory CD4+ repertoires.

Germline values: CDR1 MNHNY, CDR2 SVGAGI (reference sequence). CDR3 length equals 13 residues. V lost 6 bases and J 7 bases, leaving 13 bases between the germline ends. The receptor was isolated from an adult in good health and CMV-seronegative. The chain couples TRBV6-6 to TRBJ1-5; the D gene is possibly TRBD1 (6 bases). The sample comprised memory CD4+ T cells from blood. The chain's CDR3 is CASSRQVGQPQHF. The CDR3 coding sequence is TGTGCCAGCAGCCGACAGGTGGGACAGCCCCAGCATTTT.